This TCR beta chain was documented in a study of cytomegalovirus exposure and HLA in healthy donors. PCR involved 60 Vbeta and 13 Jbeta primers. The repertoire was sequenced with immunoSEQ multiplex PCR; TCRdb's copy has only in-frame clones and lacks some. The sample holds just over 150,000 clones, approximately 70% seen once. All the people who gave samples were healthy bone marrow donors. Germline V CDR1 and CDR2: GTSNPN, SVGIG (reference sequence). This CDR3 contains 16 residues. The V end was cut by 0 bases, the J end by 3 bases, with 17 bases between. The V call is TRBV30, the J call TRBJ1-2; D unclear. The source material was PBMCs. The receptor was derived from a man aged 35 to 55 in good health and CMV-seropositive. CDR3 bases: TGTGCCTGGAGTGTACGAGAACCGGGTAGATACTATGGCTACACCTTC. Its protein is CAWSVREPGRYYGYTF.